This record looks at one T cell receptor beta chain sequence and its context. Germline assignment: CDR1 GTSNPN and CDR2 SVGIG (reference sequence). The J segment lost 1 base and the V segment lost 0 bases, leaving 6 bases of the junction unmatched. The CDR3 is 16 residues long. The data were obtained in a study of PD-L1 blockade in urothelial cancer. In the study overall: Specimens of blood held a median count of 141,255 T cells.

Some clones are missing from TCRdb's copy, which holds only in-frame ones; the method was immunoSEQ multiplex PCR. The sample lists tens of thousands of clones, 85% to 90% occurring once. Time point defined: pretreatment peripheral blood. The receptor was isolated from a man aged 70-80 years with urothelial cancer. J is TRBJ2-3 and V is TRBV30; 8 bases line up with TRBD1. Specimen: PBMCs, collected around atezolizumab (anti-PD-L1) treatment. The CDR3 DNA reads TGTGCCTGGAGTGTAGGGGGGACAGGACGCACAGATACGCAGTATTTT. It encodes CAWSVGGTGRTDTQYF.